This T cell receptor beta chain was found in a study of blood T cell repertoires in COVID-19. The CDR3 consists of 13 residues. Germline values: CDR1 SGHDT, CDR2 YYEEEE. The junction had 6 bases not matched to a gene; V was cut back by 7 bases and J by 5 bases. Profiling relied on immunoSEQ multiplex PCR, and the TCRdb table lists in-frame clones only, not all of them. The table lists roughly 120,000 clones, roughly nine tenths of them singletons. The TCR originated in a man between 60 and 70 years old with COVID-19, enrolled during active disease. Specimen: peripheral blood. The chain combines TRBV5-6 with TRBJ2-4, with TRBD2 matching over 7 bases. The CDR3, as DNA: TGTGCCAGCGGTAGCCTAGCGGAAAACATTCAGTACTTC. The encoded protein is CASGSLAENIQYF.